This TCR beta chain was profiled in a study of a mutant IDH1 vaccine in newly diagnosed glioma. The study's findings and limits: With respect to changes in top peripheral T cell clonotypes, pseudoprogression seemed unrelated. The occurrence of vaccine-induced immune responses was seen in 93.3% of patients.

The time point was: week 11, during vaccination. Every vaccine dose comprised 300 ug of mutant IDH1 20-mer peptide plus topical imiquimod. Astrocytomas found in donors were new, WHO grade 3 or 4, IDH1-mutant and ATRX-lost. Sequencing used immunoSEQ multiplex PCR; TCRdb keeps in-frame clones, though not all of them. The data show 50,000 to 60,000 clones, with around nine tenths seen just once and 2% to 2.5% held by the top ten. A note on this clone: Antigen unknown.

CDR3 length: 15 residues. Germline V gene lookup returns CDR1 KGHSH and CDR2 LQKENI. V lost 3 bases to trimming and J lost 1 base, with 10 bases between them. The TCR comes from a middle-aged man with glioma. This material consisted of PBMCs, taken from a glioma patient whose treatment included an IDH1 peptide vaccine. The chain uses TRBV18 and TRBJ1-5; D is ambiguous. CDR3 in amino acids: CASSPRDSSNQPQHF. The CDR3, as DNA: TGTGCCAGCTCACCCCGGGATTCGAGCAATCAGCCCCAGCATTTT.